This T cell receptor beta chain stems from a study of T-cell memory formation after mild COVID-19. The table lists this clonotype with many counts. TCRdb recomputed calls from the 5' RACE reads with MiXCR, one row per CDR3 protein. Here the sample spans about 82,000 distinct CDR3 sequences, more than 10% being singletons. The ends were cut back, 2 bases at V and 2 bases at J, with 9 bases in the middle. The V gene's germline CDR1 is KGHDR and CDR2 SFDVKD. This CDR3 has 14 amino acids. Input material: PBMCs or a T cell subset sorted from them (not recorded which). The chain is built from TRBV24-1 and TRBJ2-7, with no clear D. This TCR derives from an adult woman who had mild COVID-19 (a few samples of this study predate the infection). Cell type and time point are not known. The CDR3 sequence is CATSDSGAAYEQYF. The DNA for the CDR3 is TGTGCCACCAGTGATTCCGGAGCTGCCTACGAGCAGTACTTC.